This record looks at one T cell receptor (beta chain) sequence and its context. Its antigen is not known. Time point: persistent/refractory GD, antithyroid drugs over 5 years with positive TRAb. Generation of the TCR library employed RNA extracted from PBMCs. The TCR beta library used iRepertoire HTBI primers with Arm-PCR amplification of CDR3. In the authors' methods: Across the samples, identification revealed some 64 TRBV and 15 or so TRBJ segments. Each CDR3 protein is one row after TCRdb ran MiXCR on the multiplex PCR reads. It is TCRdb's table, rather than the study itself, that gives the V and J calls and clone size. The sample yields more than 350,000 distinct CDR3 sequences, 21% seen once. The sample comes from a study of regulatory T cells in long-lasting Graves disease. General study points: Persistent disease showed a preference for TRBV28, TRBJ1-2 and TRBJ2-5. The researchers studied only peripheral blood, not thyroid tissue.

The CDR3 is made up of 15 amino acids. The V gene lost 6 bases and the J gene lost 4 bases, with 19 bases spanning the gap. The germline V gene has CDR1 MNHEY and CDR2 SMNVEV (reference sequence). The V gene is TRBV27, the J gene TRBJ2-7, with D unclear. The TCR originated in a female donor with Graves disease. The material was peripheral blood mononuclear cells (PBMCs), obtained when the disease was refractory, from a patient treated with antithyroid drugs. The CDR3 loop is CASSFLFGVGYEQYF. CDR3 nucleotide sequence: TGTGCCAGCAGCTTCCTATTTGGGGTAGGTTACGAGCAGTACTTC.